One sample yielded the 20 T cell receptor beta chains listed below, sequenced in a study of preoperative IRX-2 immunotherapy in early breast cancer. Generated by immunoSEQ multiplex PCR, the TCRdb table keeps only in-frame clones and is missing some. Here the sample spans around 62,000 clones, 94% being singletons. Treatment noted: preoperative locoregional IRX-2 cytokine immunotherapy. This material was obtained from a patient treated with IRX-2 immunotherapy. Receptors originate from a human donor with breast cancer.

V usage is TRBV27 and J usage is TRBJ1-1; weak D call: TRBD1 (6 bases). The CDR3 totals 13 residues. V gave up 7 bases and J gave up 0 bases, with 9 bases separating them. Germline CDR1 and CDR2: MNHEY and SMNVEV (reference sequence). CDR3 residues: CASTGGLNTEAFF. As DNA, the CDR3 is TGTGCCAGCACTGGGGGCCTGAACACTGAAGCTTTCTTT.

This clone occurred once. The CDR3 spells CASGGQDGYTF. The DNA for the CDR3 is TGTGCTAGTGGGGGACAGGATGGCTACACCTTC. V usage is TRBV12-5 and J usage is TRBJ1-2, with TRBD1 matching over 8 bases. Germline-derived CDR1 and CDR2 are LGHNT and FRNRAP. V lost 6 bases to trimming and J lost 6 bases; unmatched junction nucleotides: 0. The length of the CDR3 is 11 residues.

The chain links TRBV9 to TRBJ2-5; D is possibly TRBD1 or TRBD2 (6 bases each). V was clipped by 1 base and J by 0 bases, with 13 bases between them. This CDR3 contains 16 residues. Germline loops: CDR1 SGDLS, CDR2 YYNGEE. The CDR3 is CASSVTGASYQETQYF. CDR3 nucleotide sequence: TGTGCCAGCAGCGTAACGGGGGCCTCGTACCAAGAGACCCAGTACTTC. The entire variable domain, with the rest obtained from reference TRBV9 and TRBJ2-5, is as follows: DSGVTQTPKHLITATGQRVTLRCSPRSGDLSVYWYQQSLDQGLQFLIQYYNGEERAKGNILERFSAQQFPDLHSELNLSSLELGDSALYFCASSVTGASYQETQYFGPGTRLLVL.

The chain employs TRBV23-1 and TRBJ1-2, with 8 bases that match TRBD1. TRBV23-1 is an ORF, with its function uncertain. The CDR3 length is 13 residues. Trimming at V came to 7 bases and at J to 8 bases, leaving 9 bases not matched to a gene. In DNA, the CDR3 is TGCGCCAGCACCAGGGGGCCTTCCGACGGCTACACCTTC. Its protein product is CASTRGPSDGYTF.

This chain links TRBV5-1 with TRBJ2-7; 8 nucleotides line up with TRBD1. The germline CDR1 and CDR2 sequences are SGHRS and YFSETQ. This CDR3 spans 14 amino acids. The junction had 3 bases not matched to a gene; V was cut back by 2 bases and J by 2 bases. In DNA form, the CDR3 reads TGCGCCAGCAGCTTAGAGACAGGGGCCTACGAGCAGTACTTC. Its translation is CASSLETGAYEQYF.

The J gene is TRBJ2-5, the V gene TRBV27, with 9 bases fitting TRBD1. The CDR3 runs to 16 residues. Germline trimming cut 4 bases from V and 5 bases from J; bases unmatched to any gene: 11. Per germline, CDR1 MNHEY and CDR2 SMNVEV (reference sequence). The CDR3 protein is CASSSSEDRGAETQYF. The CDR3 bases are TGTGCCAGCAGTTCCTCCGAGGACAGGGGTGCGGAGACCCAGTACTTC.

This clone appeared a single time. This CDR3 reads CASSEATGPSNEKLFF. The CDR3 DNA follows: TGCGCCAGCAGCGAAGCGACGGGGCCGTCTAATGAAAAACTGTTTTTT. The J gene is TRBJ1-4, the V gene TRBV5-1; D may be TRBD1 (5 bases). Germline loops: CDR1 SGHRS, CDR2 YFSETQ. V lost 4 bases, J lost 3 bases, and 16 bases lay in between. The CDR3 contains 16 residues.

The chain has TRBV9 and TRBJ2-1; no definite D call. Trimming cost V 4 bases and J 5 bases, with 13 bases left between them. The germline gives CDR1 SGDLS, CDR2 YYNGEE. This CDR3 region has 14 residues. For the CDR3, the DNA is TGTGCCAGCAGCATCCTGGCTGGGAACAATGAGCAGTTCTTC. Translated, it gives CASSILAGNNEQFF.

This clone was counted between two and nine times. V and J are TRBV29-1 and TRBJ2-3; D call uncertain. Trimming stripped 3 bases from V and 1 base from J, with 5 bases between. CDR1 and CDR2 from the germline V gene are SQVTM and ANQGSEA. This CDR3 comprises 12 residues. CDR3 loop: CSVDLGTDTQYF. The CDR3 region has the DNA TGCAGCGTTGATTTGGGCACAGATACGCAGTATTTT.

The chain couples TRBV7-2 to TRBJ2-6; 7 bases fit TRBD2. Per germline, CDR1 SGHTA and CDR2 FQGNSA. The CDR3 consists of 17 residues. J gave up 3 bases and V 1 base, and 6 bases lay outside the gene matches. The CDR3 spells CASSLGPGGGGANVLTF. The CDR3 region has the DNA TGTGCCAGCAGCTTAGGTCCGGGAGGCGGTGGGGCCAACGTCCTGACTTTC.

This chain links TRBV28 with TRBJ1-2; D uncertain. The germline CDR1 and CDR2 sequences are MDHEN and SYDVKM. V was shortened by 3 bases and J by 1 base, with 3 bases between the two germline ends. The CDR3 is 12 residues long. CDR3 loop: CASSLGNYGYTF. The CDR3, as DNA: TGTGCCAGCAGTTTGGGTAACTATGGCTACACCTTC.

The count of this clone is one. The gene calls are TRBV7-3 and TRBJ2-5, with 11 bases fitting TRBD2. Per the germline V gene, CDR1 is SGHTA and CDR2 is FQGTGA. With V trimmed by 3 bases and J by 5 bases, 8 bases remained unmatched. The CDR3 is 16 amino acids. The DNA of the CDR3 is TGTGCCAGCAGCTTCATAGCGGGGGGGCCACTGGAGACCCAGTACTTC. Encoded protein: CASSFIAGGPLETQYF.

The gene calls are TRBV7-9 and TRBJ1-5; 9 bases line up with TRBD1. The junction had 3 bases not matched to a gene; V was cut back by 2 bases and J by 4 bases. The germline gives CDR1 SEHNR, CDR2 FQNEAQ (reference sequence). This CDR3 is 15 amino acids long. The CDR3 nucleotides are TGTGCCAGCAGCTTAAGGGACAGGGTTAATCAGCCCCAGCATTTT. Encoded protein: CASSLRDRVNQPQHF.

The chain is built from TRBV5-1 and TRBJ1-2; D is ambiguous. Trimming shortened V by 0 bases and J by 4 bases, and 13 bases separated the two germline ends. Germline CDR1 and CDR2: SGHRS and YFSETQ. CDR3 size: 15 residues. CDR3 DNA: TGCGCCAGCAGCTTGGGTGGGAATCGGGCCTATGGCTACACCTTC. This translates into CASSLGGNRAYGYTF.

The chain joins TRBV7-2 to TRBJ2-6; D call uncertain. Germline values: CDR1 SGHTA, CDR2 FQGNSA. V lost 5 bases and J 4 bases, leaving 6 bases between the germline ends. There are 13 residues in the CDR3. The chain's CDR3 is CASSPLGANVLTF. The CDR3, as DNA: TGTGCCAGCAGCCCCCTCGGGGCCAACGTCCTGACTTTC. The entire variable domain, with the rest obtained from reference TRBV7-2 and TRBJ2-6, is as follows: GAGVSQSPSNKVTEKGKDVELRCDPISGHTALYWYRQSLGQGLEFLIYFQGNSAPDKSGLPSDRFSAERTGGSVSTLTIQRTQQEDSAVYLCASSPLGANVLTFGAGSRLTVL.

The chain has TRBV5-1 and TRBJ2-1; TRBD2 might be the D (6 bases). The CDR3 loop spans 15 amino acids. Trimming removed 2 bases at V and 10 bases at J, with 19 bases between. Germline V gene sequence: CDR1 SGHRS, CDR2 YFSETQ. CDR3 nucleotide sequence: TGCGCCAGCAGCTTCACACTAGCCTCCCATGGGGAGCAGTTCTTC. Its protein is CASSFTLASHGEQFF.

This chain uses TRBV6-5 with TRBJ1-2, with unresolved D. Germline CDR1 and CDR2: MNHEY and SVGAGI. The CDR3 sequence is 13 residues long. V gave up 2 bases and J gave up 0 bases, with 4 bases separating them. The CDR3: CASSYRTNYGYTF. The CDR3 region has the DNA TGTGCCAGCAGTTACCGGACTAACTATGGCTACACCTTC.

J is TRBJ1-1 and V is TRBV28; D gene unclear. The V gene lost 4 bases and the J gene lost 1 base, with 10 bases spanning the gap. The germline gives CDR1 MDHEN, CDR2 SYDVKM. The CDR3 extends over 14 amino acids. Written as DNA, the CDR3 is TGTGCCAGCAGTTCCATGCTCCCGAACACTGAAGCTTTCTTT. It encodes CASSSMLPNTEAFF. Drawing the rest from reference TRBV28 and TRBJ1-1, the complete variable domain is DVKVTQSSRYLVKRTGEKVFLECVQDMDHENMFWYRQDPGLGLRLIYFSYDVKMKEKGDIPEGYSVSREKKERFSLILESASTNQTSMYLCASSSMLPNTEAFFGQGTRLTVV.

The gene calls are TRBV29-1 and TRBJ2-5, with 8 bases fitting TRBD1. The CDR3 runs 13 residues. After removal of 5 bases from V and 5 bases from J, the junction contained 7 bases not matched to a gene. Germline V gene data show CDR1 as SQVTM and CDR2 as ANQGSEA. Here the CDR3 reads CSVYRGVGETQYF. Here the CDR3 DNA reads TGCAGCGTTTACAGGGGGGTCGGGGAGACCCAGTACTTC.

V gene TRBV6-5 combines with J gene TRBJ1-6, with D possibly TRBD1 on 5 matching bases. The CDR3 consists of 13 residues. In germline, CDR1 is MNHEY, CDR2 SVGAGI. The V and J ends lost 7 bases and 7 bases respectively, with 11 bases between them. The CDR3 is CASTGSGNSPLHF. CDR3 DNA sequence: TGTGCCAGCACGGGCTCAGGGAATTCACCCCTCCACTTT.